The sequence of this T cell receptor (beta chain) was determined in a study of post-analysis software for immune sequencing data. Whole-study results and caveats: TRBV5-6, TRBV5-1 and TRBV20-1 were among roughly five TRBV segments more frequent in patients than controls.

V lost 5 bases to trimming and J lost 0 bases, with 12 bases between them. The germline CDR1 and CDR2 sequences are WNHNN and SYGVQD (reference sequence). The length of the CDR3 is 15 residues. Note on this clonotype: The antigen remains undetermined.

The TCR beta cDNA libraries contained unique molecular identifiers. TCRdb recomputed calls from the PCR reads with MiXCR, one row per CDR3 protein. The data show hundreds of thousands of distinct CDR3 sequences, about 32% seen once. Sequenced sample: blood. The TCR was taken from a girl aged 10-17 years with multiple sclerosis. The gene calls are TRBV10-1 and TRBJ2-3; the D gene could be TRBD1 or TRBD2 (5 bases each). CDR3 DNA sequence: TGCGCCAGCAGTAAATCAGGGACCAGCACAGATACGCAGTATTTT. Translation gives CASSKSGTSTDTQYF.